This is a list of T cell receptor beta chains from one sample in a study of T cells in Graves' hyperthyroidism and ophthalmopathy. TCRdb analysed the multiplex PCR reads with MiXCR anew, one entry per CDR3 protein. The sample consists of about 410,000 distinct CDR3 sequences, roughly 14% of them appearing once. Sequencing input: blood. These receptors were taken from a man younger than 35 with Graves' ophthalmopathy. The CDR3 runs from the conserved cysteine through the conserved F or W. Fields, in order: J gene, V gene, D gene, clone size, CDR3 protein, CDR3 DNA. The D gene is left open where the match is weak. Size is stated for part of the rows, as once, few or many counts, or as a class when the clone is expanded.

TRBJ2-3	TRBV5-8	NA	few	CASSFPTPSTDTQYF	TGTGCCAGCAGCTTCCCGACCCCTAGCACAGATACGCAGTATTTT
TRBJ2-3	TRBV3-1	NA	NA	CASSSRVSGTIDTQYF	TGTGCCAGCAGCTCGAGAGTTAGCGGAACAATAGATACGCAGTATTTT
TRBJ1-2	TRBV5-1	NA	many	CASSLDRPSNGYTF	TGCGCCAGCAGCTTGGACAGGCCTTCGAATGGCTACACCTTC
TRBJ2-1	TRBV6-1	NA	many	CASRLGTPSYNEQFF	TGTGCCAGCAGACTCGGGACACCCTCCTACAATGAGCAGTTCTTC
TRBJ1-1	TRBV11-3	NA	many	CASSSDSNTEAFF	TGTGCCAGCAGCTCGGACAGTAACACTGAAGCTTTCTTT
TRBJ2-1	TRBV18	NA	many	CASSPQSGGYNEQFF	TGTGCCAGCTCACCACAAAGCGGAGGTTACAATGAGCAGTTCTTC
TRBJ1-5	TRBV20-1	NA	many	CSARAPSGPQPQHF	TGCAGTGCTAGAGCCCCCTCCGGGCCTCAGCCCCAGCATTTT
TRBJ2-7	TRBV30	NA	NA	CAWSVGRPSSYEQYF	TGTGCCTGGAGTGTTGGCAGGCCCAGCTCCTACGAGCAGTACTTC
TRBJ2-1	TRBV10-2	TRBD2	NA	CASSEQRGSYNEQFF	TGCGCCAGCAGTGAGCAGCGGGGCTCCTACAATGAGCAGTTCTTC
TRBJ2-1	TRBV20-1	NA	NA	CSAREKWTLTNEQFF	TGCAGTGCTAGAGAAAAGTGGACTCTAACTAATGAGCAGTTCTTC
TRBJ2-2	TRBV2	NA	NA	CASSPQGAGLNTGELFF	TGTGCCAGCAGCCCACAGGGAGCGGGGCTGAACACCGGGGAGCTGTTTTTT
TRBJ2-2	TRBV12-3/TRBV12-4	NA	many	CASSWTDTGELFF	TGTGCCAGCTCTTGGACGGACACCGGGGAGCTGTTTTTT
TRBJ1-1	TRBV7-9	NA	few	CASSLRAEAFF	TGTGCCAGCAGCTTAAGGGCTGAAGCTTTCTTT
TRBJ1-5	TRBV19	NA	few	CASIPDGRVGGNQPQHF	TGTGCCAGTATCCCCGATGGGAGGGTAGGTGGCAATCAGCCCCAGCATTTT
TRBJ2-7	TRBV15	NA	many	CATSGWTATYEQYF	TGTGCCACCAGCGGATGGACGGCCACCTACGAGCAGTACTTC
TRBJ2-2	TRBV7-9	NA	NA	CASSPLYPEVFF	TGTGCCAGCAGCCCCTTATACCCGGAGGTGTTTTTT
TRBJ1-2	TRBV6-1	NA	many	CASSEYVAVVGGYTF	TGTGCCAGCAGTGAATATGTGGCGGTGGTAGGAGGCTACACCTTC
TRBJ1-2	TRBV7-9	NA	many	CASGPPSNYGYTF	TGTGCCAGCGGTCCTCCCTCTAACTATGGCTACACCTTC
TRBJ2-1	TRBV3-1	NA	many	CASSPYVGEQFF	TGTGCCAGCAGTCCCTACGTGGGTGAGCAGTTCTTC
TRBJ2-1	TRBV6-1	TRBD2	NA	CASSPTSGGAYNEQFF	TGTGCCAGCAGTCCTACTAGCGGGGGGGCCTACAATGAGCAGTTCTTC
TRBJ2-5	TRBV11-2	TRBD2	many	CASSFLFSGGETQYF	TGTGCCAGCAGCTTCCTTTTTAGCGGGGGGGAGACCCAGTACTTC
TRBJ2-2	TRBV7-2	NA	many	CASSRPNTGELFF	TGTGCCAGCAGCCGCCCTAACACCGGGGAGCTGTTTTTT
TRBJ2-5	TRBV13	NA	many	CASSRRGFQETQYF	TGTGCCAGCAGCCGGAGGGGTTTCCAAGAGACCCAGTACTTC
TRBJ1-6	TRBV6-1	NA	many	CASSPQENSPLHF	TGTGCCAGCAGTCCCCAGGAAAATTCACCCCTCCACTTT
TRBJ2-5	TRBV3-1	NA	many	CASSHSKAAGQETQYF	TGTGCCAGCAGCCACTCTAAGGCGGCGGGTCAAGAGACCCAGTACTTC
TRBJ2-3	TRBV6-1	NA	many	CASSPPRGLIYTDTQYF	TGTGCCAGCAGTCCCCCCCGCGGCCTAATCTACACAGATACGCAGTATTTT
TRBJ1-2	TRBV10-2	NA	many	CASSERSGNYGYTF	TGCGCCAGCAGTGAGAGAAGCGGGAACTATGGCTACACCTTC
TRBJ2-5	TRBV6-1	NA	many	CASQVQETQYF	TGTGCCAGCCAAGTTCAAGAGACCCAGTACTTC
TRBJ2-7	TRBV2	NA	few	CASSGYQGSYEPFF	TGTGCCAGCTCTGGTTATCAGGGCTCCTACGAGCCTTTCTTC